Following are 5 T cell receptor beta chains from one sample sequenced in a study of memory CD4+ T cells and cytomegalovirus serostatus. The sort gate was single viable CD3+CD4+CD8-CD45RO+ cells for memory CD4+ T cells. Method: immunoSEQ multiplex PCR; TCRdb's copy keeps in-frame clones and lacks some. Of 75,000 to 95,000 clones in the sample, 65% to 85% were seen once. Sequenced input: memory CD4+ T cells from blood. These receptors all come from an adult in good health and CMV-seronegative.

V gene TRBV18 combines with J gene TRBJ1-1; weak D call: TRBD1 (5 bases). Trimming took off 3 bases at V and 1 base at J, with 12 bases between the two ends. Germline V CDR1 and CDR2: KGHSH, LQKENI. The CDR3 has 15 residues. The CDR3 is CASSPRMGGNTEAFF. CDR3 DNA: TGTGCCAGCTCACCGCGAATGGGGGGGAACACTGAAGCTTTCTTT.

This clone was seen just once. The gene calls are TRBV29-1 and TRBJ2-1; D unclear. Germline V gene sequence: CDR1 SQVTM, CDR2 ANQGSEA. Trimming removed 5 bases from V and 4 bases from J, with 3 bases in between. The CDR3 contains 10 residues. The CDR3 region is CSVRYNEQFF. CDR3 DNA: TGCAGCGTTCGATACAATGAGCAGTTCTTC.

The V gene is TRBV19, the J gene TRBJ2-7, with 9 bases matching TRBD1. CDR3 length: 13 residues. Per germline, CDR1 LNHDA and CDR2 SQIVND (reference sequence). V lost 5 bases to trimming and J lost 3 bases; unmatched junction nucleotides: 2. DNA of the CDR3: TGTGCCAGTAGTGGGGACAGGGACTACGAGCAGTACTTC. Translating it yields CASSGDRDYEQYF.

This clone was detected a few times. The chain recombines TRBV30 with TRBJ1-1; D may be TRBD1 (5 bases). V was pared by 0 bases and J by 10 bases, with 12 bases between. The CDR3 is made up of 12 amino acids. Germline values: CDR1 GTSNPN, CDR2 SVGIG (reference sequence). The CDR3 here is CAWSVWGKVAFF. CDR3 in DNA: TGTGCCTGGAGTGTTTGGGGGAAGGTAGCTTTCTTT.

The chain recombines TRBV7-2 with TRBJ1-6; D perhaps matches TRBD1 (6 bases). CDR1 is SGHTA and CDR2 is FQGNSA in the germline V gene. This CDR3 contains 14 residues. The ends were cut back, 1 base at V and 14 bases at J, with 15 bases in the middle. DNA for the CDR3: TGTGCCAGCAGCTTAGACAAATTACAGGGAACCCTCCACTTT. It translates to CASSLDKLQGTLHF. The entire variable domain, with the rest obtained from reference TRBV7-2 and TRBJ1-6, is as follows: GAGVSQSPSNKVTEKGKDVELRCDPISGHTALYWYRQSLGQGLEFLIYFQGNSAPDKSGLPSDRFSAERTGGSVSTLTIQRTQQEDSAVYLCASSLDKLQGTLHFGNGTRLTVT.